This T cell receptor beta chain was identified during a study of T cells in Graves' hyperthyroidism and ophthalmopathy. Looking at the study overall: Initial diagnosis, before any treatment, was when peripheral blood was collected. Regarding the study as a whole: In blood, most of the thyroid clonotypes expanded above 0.001 were also present.

This clonotype came up a few times. Its antigen is not known. Criteria for exclusion of patients were uncontrolled infection, other autoimmune disease, pregnancy or lactation. Each 10 ml fresh peripheral blood draw supplied the PBMCs. Amplification targeted TCR beta CDR3 regions from RNA transcripts. HTBI primers were employed in a first-round RT-PCR of the TCR CDR3. TCRdb reprocessed the multiplex PCR reads with MiXCR, giving one entry per CDR3 protein. Of approximately 300,000 distinct CDR3 sequences in the sample, 15% to 20% were seen once. The TCR comes from a woman aged 55-75 years with Graves' ophthalmopathy. Material: blood.

The CDR3 DNA reads as TGTGCCAGCAGTGTTCGGGTCACAGATTCACCCCTCCACTTT. Translating gives CASSVRVTDSPLHF. The genes are TRBV28 and TRBJ1-6; D call uncertain. V was trimmed by 5 bases and J by 8 bases, leaving 13 bases between them. In germline, CDR1 is MDHEN, CDR2 SYDVKM. This CDR3 is 14 amino acids long.